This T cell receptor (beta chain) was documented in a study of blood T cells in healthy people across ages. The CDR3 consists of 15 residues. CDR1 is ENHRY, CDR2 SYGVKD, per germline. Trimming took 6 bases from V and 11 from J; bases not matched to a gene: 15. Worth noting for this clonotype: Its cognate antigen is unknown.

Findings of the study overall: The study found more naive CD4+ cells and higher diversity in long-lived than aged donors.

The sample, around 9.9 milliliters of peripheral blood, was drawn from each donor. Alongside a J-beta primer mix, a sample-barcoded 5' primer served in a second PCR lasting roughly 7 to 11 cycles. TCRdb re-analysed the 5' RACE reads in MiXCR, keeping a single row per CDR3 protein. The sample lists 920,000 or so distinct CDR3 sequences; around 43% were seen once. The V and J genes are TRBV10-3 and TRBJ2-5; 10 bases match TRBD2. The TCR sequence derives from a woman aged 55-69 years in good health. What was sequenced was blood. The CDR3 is CAIRASGGAPNEQYF. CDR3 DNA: TGTGCCATCAGGGCGAGCGGGGGGGCCCCCAATGAGCAGTACTTC.